The 23 T cell receptor beta chains below all came from one sample that was sequenced in a study of blood T cell repertoires in COVID-19. Clones were read by immunoSEQ multiplex PCR, and TCRdb kept only the in-frame ones, dropping some. Of over 100,000 clones listed, roughly 80% are singletons. Sample: peripheral blood. The receptors were gathered from a man in his 60s with acute or convalescent COVID-19.

The chain couples TRBV10-2 to TRBJ1-3; D remains ambiguous. The CDR3 is 15 residues long. Germline V CDR1 and CDR2: WSHSY, SAAADI. Trimming shortened V by 3 bases and J by 0 bases, and 9 bases separated the two germline ends. CDR3 coding DNA: TGCGCCAGCAGTGATTCGGGGTTCTCTGGAAACACCATATATTTT. This gives the protein CASSDSGFSGNTIYF.

The V and J genes are TRBV11-3 and TRBJ2-3; 8 bases match TRBD2. Per germline, CDR1 SGHNT and CDR2 YENEEA. Losses at the gene ends were 5 bases for V and 0 bases for J; bases not matched to a gene: 7. This CDR3 has 16 amino acids. CDR3 coding DNA: TGTGCCAGCAGCCTCTCAGCGGGAGTGAGCACAGATACGCAGTATTTT. It codes for CASSLSAGVSTDTQYF. The whole variable domain, filled in from reference TRBV11-3 and TRBJ2-3, reads EAGVVQSPRYKIIEKKQPVAFWCNPISGHNTLYWYLQNLGQGPELLIRYENEEAVDDSQLPKDRFSAERLKGVDSTLKIQPAELGDSAVYLCASSLSAGVSTDTQYFGPGTRLTVL.

This chain links TRBV25-1 with TRBJ1-3; 7 bases fit TRBD1. The CDR3 consists of 13 residues. The germline V gene encodes CDR1 MGHDK and CDR2 SYGVNS. V shed 3 bases and J 4 bases; nucleotides not matched to a gene: 0. The CDR3 loop reads CASSEGQGNTIYF. The DNA for the CDR3 is TGTGCCAGCAGTGAGGGACAGGGAAACACCATATATTTT.

V is TRBV18 and J is TRBJ1-1; 11 nucleotides match TRBD1. The CDR3 consists of 15 residues. The germline V gene encodes CDR1 KGHSH and CDR2 LQKENI. V was clipped by 4 bases and J by 0 bases; unmatched bases: 1. CDR3 bases: TGTGCCAGCTCACTGGGACAGGGGGTGAACACTGAAGCTTTCTTT. This sequence encodes CASSLGQGVNTEAFF.

This chain uses TRBV6-5 with TRBJ1-2; a weak D match, TRBD1 (6 bases). This CDR3 is built from 15 residues. With 8 bases removed from V and 8 bases from J, the gap between germline ends came to 24 bases. Germline CDR1 is MNHEY and CDR2 is SVGAGI. The CDR3 nucleotides are TGTGCCAGCTTCTGGGGGCGCGATGAGTCGGGAGGCTACACCTTC. Protein sequence: CASFWGRDESGGYTF.

The chain carries TRBV6-2 or TRBV6-3 and TRBJ2-2; maybe TRBD2 (6 bases). This CDR3 has 15 residues. The germline V gene encodes CDR1 MNHEY and CDR2 SVGEGT. V lost 5 bases and J lost 3, with 13 bases in between. The CDR3 nucleotides read TGTGCCAGCAGTGACCCCGGGAGAGACACCGGGGAGCTGTTTTTT. Translating it yields CASSDPGRDTGELFF.

The chain joins TRBV10-1 to TRBJ2-1, with 8 bases lining up with TRBD2. The trim removed 3 bases at V and 5 bases at J, leaving 9 bases unmatched. The CDR3 consists of 16 residues. CDR1 WNHNN and CDR2 SYGVQD come from the germline V gene (reference sequence). CDR3: CASSDESGGADNEQFF. CDR3 sequence (DNA): TGCGCCAGCAGTGATGAGTCGGGGGGGGCAGACAATGAGCAGTTCTTC.

CDR3: CASGRGYEQYF. In DNA form, the CDR3 reads TGTGCCAGCGGTCGGGGGTACGAGCAGTACTTC. This chain connects TRBV28 to TRBJ2-7, with D possibly TRBD2 on 6 matching bases. The V end was cut by 8 bases, the J end by 4 bases, with 9 bases between. Germline assignment: CDR1 MDHEN and CDR2 SYDVKM. The CDR3 is made up of 11 amino acids. Drawing the rest from reference TRBV28 and TRBJ2-7, the complete variable domain is DVKVTQSSRYLVKRTGEKVFLECVQDMDHENMFWYRQDPGLGLRLIYFSYDVKMKEKGDIPEGYSVSREKKERFSLILESASTNQTSMYLCASGRGYEQYFGPGTRLTVT.

The chain recombines TRBV7-6 with TRBJ2-5; 8 nucleotides match TRBD2. The length of the CDR3 is 14 residues. Trimming removed 5 bases from V and 2 bases from J; junction bases left unmatched: 4. Germline assignment: CDR1 SGHVS and CDR2 FNYEAQ. CDR3: CASSPSGLQETQYF. The CDR3 coding sequence is TGTGCCAGCAGCCCTAGCGGGCTACAAGAGACCCAGTACTTC.

Here the CDR3 reads CASSLPVGGTEAFF. CDR3 bases: TGTGCCAGCAGCTTACCTGTAGGGGGCACTGAAGCTTTCTTT. This rearrangement joins TRBV7-2 to TRBJ1-1, with D maybe TRBD1 (6 bases). V lost 2 bases and J lost 4, with 11 bases in between. The germline V gene has CDR1 SGHTA and CDR2 FQGNSA. The CDR3 totals 14 residues.

The CDR3 nucleotides are TGTGCCAGCTCGGAGGATATTGAGCAGTTCTTC. The encoded protein is CASSEDIEQFF. The chain employs TRBV18 and TRBJ2-1; possibly TRBD2 for D (5 bases). The V end lost 6 bases, the J end lost 9 bases, and 9 bases lay between the germline ends. The CDR3 is 11 amino acids. Per the germline V gene, CDR1 is KGHSH and CDR2 is LQKENI.

J is TRBJ2-7 and V is TRBV15, with unresolved D. Trimming removed 2 bases at V and 2 bases at J, with 10 bases between. The CDR3 has 14 amino acids. Germline V lookup: CDR1 LNHNV, CDR2 YYDKDF (reference sequence). The CDR3 DNA follows: TGTGCCACCAGCAGAAGAGGTGTTACCTACGAGCAGTACTTC. Amino acid sequence: CATSRRGVTYEQYF.

The chain joins TRBV5-6 to TRBJ1-2; TRBD1 aligns across 12 bases. J was trimmed by 3 bases and V by 4 bases; bases with no gene match: 4. Germline V lookup: CDR1 SGHDT, CDR2 YYEEEE. This CDR3 contains 15 residues. In nucleotides, the CDR3 is TGTGCCAGCAGCCCCGGGACAGGGGGCGACTATGGCTACACCTTC. As protein: CASSPGTGGDYGYTF.

This clone has more than one count but fewer than ten. The chain links TRBV28 to TRBJ2-5; D is unclear. V lost 5 bases and J lost 5, with 21 bases in between. This CDR3 is 16 amino acids long. Germline V lookup: CDR1 MDHEN, CDR2 SYDVKM. CDR3 in DNA: TGTGCCAGCAGTCCAGGTTTCAACGTGGGCAGGGAGACCCAGTACTTC. This translates into CASSPGFNVGRETQYF.

The chain couples TRBV5-1 to TRBJ2-7, with 8 bases identical to TRBD2. V shed 1 base and J 1 base; nucleotides not matched to a gene: 10. The CDR3 is 17 amino acids. Per the germline V gene, CDR1 is SGHRS and CDR2 is YFSETQ. This chain's CDR3 is CASSLRWTGGDSYEQYF. The DNA of the CDR3 is TGCGCCAGCAGCTTGAGGTGGACGGGAGGGGATTCCTACGAGCAGTACTTC.

This clone is termed medium-sized. This chain uses TRBV11-2 with TRBJ2-7; possibly TRBD2 for D (5 bases). The CDR3 has 11 amino acids. CDR1 is SGHAT and CDR2 is FQNNGV in the germline V gene. Trimming pared 4 bases from V and 7 bases from J, leaving 8 bases between. The CDR3 sequence: CASSYTREQYF. CDR3 nucleotide sequence: TGTGCCAGCAGCTACACTAGGGAGCAGTACTTC.

V usage is TRBV18 and J usage is TRBJ2-5; TRBD1 is a possible D gene (5 bases). Germline values: CDR1 KGHSH, CDR2 LQKENI. This CDR3 contains 13 residues. V was pared by 4 bases and J by 3 bases, with 9 bases between. The CDR3 DNA reads as TGTGCCAGCTCACGGACACGGGAAGAGACCCAGTACTTC. Amino acids: CASSRTREETQYF.

The chain is built from TRBV27 and TRBJ2-7, with 9 bases matching TRBD1. Germline V lookup: CDR1 MNHEY, CDR2 SMNVEV (reference sequence). Germline trimming cut 7 bases from V and 4 bases from J; bases unmatched to any gene: 14. The CDR3 totals 16 residues. The CDR3: CASTRTGVAGMYEQYF. CDR3 nucleotide sequence: TGTGCCAGCACCCGGACAGGGGTAGCGGGTATGTACGAGCAGTACTTC.

This chain uses TRBV6-1 with TRBJ1-6; D gene unclear. The CDR3 is 21 residues long. The V gene lost 1 base and the J gene lost 0 bases, with 22 bases spanning the gap. Germline-derived CDR1 and CDR2 are MNHNS and SASEGT. Here the CDR3 DNA reads TGTGCCAGCAGTGAAGTGTCGATGCGGCAGGCTCGGGGCTCCTATAATTCACCCCTCCACTTT. Translation: CASSEVSMRQARGSYNSPLHF.

This chain uses TRBV6-6 with TRBJ2-1, with 9 bases fitting TRBD2. This CDR3 spans 15 amino acids. Germline V gene data show CDR1 as MNHNY and CDR2 as SVGAGI (reference sequence). Losses at the gene ends were 8 bases for V and 5 bases for J; bases not matched to a gene: 10. CDR3 sequence: CASGTGTSTDNEQFF. The CDR3 nucleotides read TGTGCCAGCGGCACCGGGACTAGCACGGACAATGAGCAGTTCTTC.

The chain joins TRBV11-2 to TRBJ2-1; 11 nucleotides line up with TRBD2. The V gene end was trimmed by 4 bases and the J gene end by 4 bases; junction bases not matched to a gene: 3. CDR1 SGHAT and CDR2 FQNNGV come from the germline V gene. The CDR3 is 15 residues long. The CDR3 nucleotides read TGTGCCAGCAGCTCCGGACTAGCGGGTTACAATGAGCAGTTCTTC. Translation: CASSSGLAGYNEQFF. The full variable domain, its missing parts supplied by reference TRBV11-2 and TRBJ2-1, is EAGVAQSPRYKIIEKRQSVAFWCNPISGHATLYWYQQILGQGPKLLIQFQNNGVVDDSQLPKDRFSAERLKGVDSTLKIQPAKLEDSAVYLCASSSGLAGYNEQFFGPGTRLTVL.

The chain employs TRBV29-1 and TRBJ2-2; 8 bases line up with TRBD2. Trimming took 4 bases from V and 1 from J; bases not matched to a gene: 5. This CDR3 is built from 15 residues. In germline, CDR1 is SQVTM, CDR2 ANQGSEA. The chain's CDR3 is CSVGRLAGNTGELFF. The CDR3 region has the DNA TGCAGCGTTGGCCGCCTAGCGGGGAACACCGGGGAGCTGTTTTTT.

The chain combines TRBV5-1 with TRBJ2-3, with a tentative D call TRBD2 (6 bases). There are 14 residues in the CDR3. Germline-derived CDR1 and CDR2 are SGHRS and YFSETQ. The V end lost 4 bases, the J end lost 5 bases, and 14 bases lay between the germline ends. CDR3 DNA sequence: TGCGCCAGCAGCCTAGCGACAGAATTAGATACGCAGTATTTT. Its protein product is CASSLATELDTQYF.